A single sample gave rise to the 5 T cell receptor beta chains below, sequenced in a study of cytomegalovirus exposure and HLA in healthy donors. In the PCR, 60 Vbeta and 13 Jbeta primers were used. Produced via immunoSEQ multiplex PCR; TCRdb's table is partial and in-frame only. The sample lists about 190,000 clones, roughly 82% occurring once. The specimen sequenced was PBMCs. All receptors derive from a woman aged 45-60 years in good health and CMV-seropositive.

The J gene is TRBJ2-7, the V gene TRBV7-8; 7 bases map to TRBD2. Germline V CDR1 and CDR2: SGHVS, FQNEAQ. The CDR3 extends over 15 amino acids. Unmatched junction bases numbered 8, after V lost 3 bases and J lost 3 bases. The CDR3 region is CASSFNNRGDYEQYF. As DNA, the CDR3 is TGTGCCAGCAGCTTTAATAACCGGGGGGACTACGAGCAGTACTTC.

V gene TRBV2 combines with J gene TRBJ1-4, with 9 bases lining up with TRBD1. The germline V gene has CDR1 SNHLY and CDR2 FYNNEI. V dropped 6 bases and J dropped 7; count of bases not matched to a gene: 6. The CDR3 runs 14 residues. This CDR3 reads CASRGQGRGEKLFF. In DNA form, the CDR3 reads TGTGCCAGCAGAGGACAGGGGAGGGGTGAAAAACTGTTTTTT.

The chain joins TRBV5-8 to TRBJ1-4; weak D call: TRBD1 (6 bases). V lost 0 bases, J lost 8 bases, and 14 bases lay in between. This CDR3 comprises 15 residues. Germline V gives CDR1 SGHTS, CDR2 YDEGEE. The CDR3 DNA follows: TGTGCCAGCAGCTTGGCAACTCAGAGGGGGGAAAAACTGTTTTTT. Amino acid sequence: CASSLATQRGEKLFF.

The chain is built from TRBV6-6 and TRBJ2-5; D is uncertain. Germline values: CDR1 MNHNY, CDR2 SVGAGI (reference sequence). V lost 0 bases to trimming and J lost 2 bases, with 7 bases between them. There are 14 residues in the CDR3. The CDR3 bases are TGTGCCAGCAGTTACTCGGGCAGACAAGAGACCCAGTACTTC. It is translated as CASSYSGRQETQYF.

The chain uses TRBV5-1 and TRBJ1-1, with TRBD1 matching over 7 bases. The CDR3 contains 16 residues. V lost 4 bases to trimming and J lost 1 base; unmatched junction nucleotides: 10. Germline loops: CDR1 SGHRS, CDR2 YFSETQ. The CDR3 region has the DNA TGCGCCAGCAGCCCGCAGGCAGGGGGAACGAACACTGAAGCTTTCTTT. It encodes CASSPQAGGTNTEAFF.